This is a list of T cell receptor beta chains from one sample in a study of Graves' ophthalmopathy and Graves' hyperthyroidism. TCRdb called the multiplex PCR reads again in MiXCR, with one record for every CDR3 protein. The table includes a few hundred thousand distinct CDR3 sequences, about a sixth detected once. The sequenced sample consisted of peripheral blood. The receptors derive from an adult woman with stable Graves' hyperthyroidism. Each CDR3 is given with its conserved first and last residue. Fields, in order: D gene, J gene, clone size, V gene, CDR3 DNA, CDR3 protein. A D gene is named only where the DNA matches it firmly. Not all rows give a size; the values are once, few, many and, for expanded clones, a class.

TRBD1	TRBJ2-3	-	TRBV28	TGTGCCAGCAGTCCCGGGACAGGGTCCCCCAGCCGAGATACGCAGTATTTT	CASSPGTGSPSRDTQYF
-	TRBJ2-7	few	TRBV7-8	TGTGCCAGCCGGGGAGCTAGCTCCTACGAGCAGTACTTC	CASRGASSYEQYF
TRBD2	TRBJ2-5	many	TRBV12-3/TRBV12-4	TGTGCCAGCAGTTCTCTAGCGGGAGTAGAGACCCAGTACTTC	CASSSLAGVETQYF
-	TRBJ2-2	many	TRBV28	TGTGCCAGCAGTTTAAGACGTGGCGCTCGCACCGGGGAGCTGTTTTTT	CASSLRRGARTGELFF
TRBD1	TRBJ1-2	-	TRBV6-5	TGTGCCAGCAGTTACTCTCGGGACAGGGGGATAGCTGGCTACACCTTC	CASSYSRDRGIAGYTF
-	TRBJ2-2	few	TRBV30	TGTGCCTGGAGTCCGAGTCAATGGAACACCGGGGAGCTGTTTTTT	CAWSPSQWNTGELFF
TRBD1	TRBJ2-5	many	TRBV19	TGTGCCAGCCGGGACAGGGGCCAAGAGACCCAGTACTTC	CASRDRGQETQYF
-	TRBJ1-2	-	TRBV7-2	TGTGCCAGCAGCCCTGTCGGAACCTATGGCTACACCTTC	CASSPVGTYGYTF
-	TRBJ1-5	many	TRBV10-3	TGTGCCATTTCGGGACCAAATCAGCCCCAGCATTTT	CAISGPNQPQHF
-	TRBJ2-5	many	TRBV14	TGTGCCAGTGGAGGGCCAGGCGAGACCCAGTACTTC	CASGGPGETQYF
-	TRBJ1-2	many	TRBV30	TGTGCCTGGAGTAGACGACAGACTAACTATGGCTACACCTTC	CAWSRRQTNYGYTF
-	TRBJ2-7	many	TRBV20-1	TGCAGTGTCAGAGAAAGCGAGACCATCTACGAGCAGTACTTC	CSVRESETIYEQYF
TRBD2	TRBJ2-7	many	TRBV6-5	TGTGCCAGCAGTTACGGATTTAGCGGGCTACATTCCTACGAGCAGTACTTC	CASSYGFSGLHSYEQYF
-	TRBJ1-1	many	TRBV11-2	TGTGCCAGCAGAAACTACAGGAACACTGAAGCTTTCTTT	CASRNYRNTEAFF
-	TRBJ1-1	few	TRBV20-1	TGCAGTGCTAGAGATTTGCCAGTGACCACTGAAGCTTTCTTT	CSARDLPVTTEAFF
-	TRBJ2-7	many	TRBV2	TGTGCCAGCAGTGAGGACCAGGTCTACGAGCAGTACTTC	CASSEDQVYEQYF
-	TRBJ1-1	many	TRBV20-1	TGCAGTGCTAGGTTCGTGGGCTTCGGAATGAACACTGAAGCTTTCTTT	CSARFVGFGMNTEAFF
-	TRBJ1-1	many	TRBV4-3	TGCGCCAGCAGCCAAGACGTCCCAGGACTGAACACTGAAGCTTTCTTT	CASSQDVPGLNTEAFF
TRBD1	TRBJ2-7	many	TRBV7-3	TGTGCCAGCAGCCCCGGACAGGGGGCAGCCTACGAGCAGTACTTC	CASSPGQGAAYEQYF
-	TRBJ1-1	many	TRBV18	TGTGCCAGCTCACCATTTAAGGGTCAGGGAGCTTTCTTT	CASSPFKGQGAFF
-	TRBJ2-4	many	TRBV7-2	TGTGCCAGCAGCTCCGGAGAATTAGGACGAGGGCCAAAAAACATTCAGTACTTC	CASSSGELGRGPKNIQYF
-	TRBJ2-2	many	TRBV12-3/TRBV12-4	TGTGCCAGCAGTTTAGGCAGGCAGAACACCGGGGAGCTGTTTTTT	CASSLGRQNTGELFF
TRBD1	TRBJ2-7	-	TRBV2	TGTGTCAGCACATCGGACAGGGGCTCCTACGAGCAGTACTTC	CVSTSDRGSYEQYF
TRBD1	TRBJ1-5	many	TRBV20-1	TGCAGTGCCGTCCCGGGACAGGGTCAGCCCCAGCATTTT	CSAVPGQGQPQHF
-	TRBJ1-1	-	TRBV4-1	TGCGCCAGCAGCCCGACGGGTGGTGAAGCTTTCTTT	CASSPTGGEAFF
-	TRBJ1-5	many	TRBV6-1	TGTGCCACTAAGGTGGCAGTCAATCAGCCCCAGCATTTT	CATKVAVNQPQHF
-	TRBJ2-7	many	TRBV19	TGTGCCAGTAGTCCGTATAGCTCCTACGAGCAGTGCTTC	CASSPYSSYEQCF
-	TRBJ2-2	many	TRBV19	TGTGCCAGCCGGGACCGAGGACCATCCCACACCGGGGAGCTGTTTTTT	CASRDRGPSHTGELFF
TRBD1	TRBJ1-2	many	TRBV4-3	TGCGCCAGCAGCCCGGGACAGGGCGGCTATGGCTACACCTTC	CASSPGQGGYGYTF
TRBD2	TRBJ2-7	many	TRBV7-2	TGTGCCAGCAGCTCATATAGCGGGGCGCAATACGAGCAGTACTTC	CASSSYSGAQYEQYF
TRBD1	TRBJ1-2	-	TRBV12-3/TRBV12-4	TGTGCCAGCAGGTGGACAGGTGACTATGGCTACACCTTC	CASRWTGDYGYTF
TRBD2	TRBJ2-5	-	TRBV20-1	TGCAGTGCAACTAGCGGGGGGACGGAGACCCAGTACTTC	CSATSGGTETQYF
-	TRBJ2-2	-	TRBV7-2	TGTGCCAGCAGCTTAGGCTGGGGACCTACGAACACCGGGGAGCTGTTTTTT	CASSLGWGPTNTGELFF
-	TRBJ2-3	-	TRBV2	TGTGCCAGCAGCGAGGTTAGACTAGTAGGCACAGATACGCAGTATTTT	CASSEVRLVGTDTQYF
-	TRBJ2-2	-	TRBV20-1	TGCAGTGCGCCGGGGGGACAGGTGGCCACCGGGGAGCTGTTTTTT	CSAPGGQVATGELFF